Presented here are 19 T cell receptor beta chains from one specimen sequenced in a study of blood T cell repertoires in COVID-19. Assay used: immunoSEQ multiplex PCR; TCRdb lists only in-frame clones, some missing. The sample lists about 210,000 clones; approximately 82% were seen once. The specimen sequenced was peripheral blood. The source of these receptors is a man over 45 with active or convalescent COVID-19.

The chain combines TRBV19 with TRBJ2-1, with 7 positions matching TRBD2. Per germline, CDR1 LNHDA and CDR2 SQIVND (reference sequence). The CDR3 is 16 amino acids. V lost 3 bases, J lost 7 bases, and 12 bases stayed unmatched. The CDR3 is CASSIRAGHGRNEQFF. For the CDR3, the DNA is TGTGCCAGTAGTATTAGAGCGGGGCATGGGAGAAATGAGCAGTTCTTC.

A note on this clone: Being one base from a much bigger clone, this may be a read error. This chain links TRBV5-8 with TRBJ1-4; TRBD1 matches at 8 bases. Germline assignment: CDR1 SGHTS and CDR2 YDEGEE. Trimming took 0 bases from V and 7 from J; bases not matched to a gene: 2. The CDR3 is 14 amino acids. The CDR3 DNA follows: TGTGCCAGCAGCTTGGGGACAGGGCGTGAAAAACTGTTTTTT. Amino acids: CASSLGTGREKLFF. Full variable domain (outside the CDR3, taken from reference TRBV5-8 and TRBJ1-4): EAGVTQSPTHLIKTRGQQATLRCSPISGHTSVYWYQQALGLGLQFLLWYDEGEERNRGNFPPRFSGRQFPNYSSELNVNALELEDSALYLCASSLGTGREKLFFGSGTQLSVL.

The rearrangement joins TRBV2 to TRBJ1-6; D gene ambiguous. CDR3 length: 16 residues. With 1 base removed from V and 9 bases from J, the gap between germline ends came to 16 bases. Germline assignment: CDR1 SNHLY and CDR2 FYNNEI. The CDR3 nucleotides read TGTGCCAGCAGTGAAGATGGTTGGGAGGGAGGTTCACCCCTCCACTTT. Protein product: CASSEDGWEGGSPLHF.

The chain couples TRBV10-3 to TRBJ2-1; D perhaps matches TRBD1 (6 bases). The germline V and J ends were trimmed by 5 bases and 5 bases, with 16 bases remaining between them. Per germline, CDR1 ENHRY and CDR2 SYGVKD. The CDR3 contains 15 residues. Here the CDR3 reads CAISRVYRENNEQFF. CDR3 in DNA: TGTGCCATCAGTCGTGTTTACAGGGAGAACAATGAGCAGTTCTTC.

This rearrangement joins TRBV7-9 to TRBJ1-2, with a possible D match to TRBD1 (5 bases). The CDR3 consists of 15 residues. V shed 6 bases and J shed 4 bases, with 18 bases lying between them. CDR1 and CDR2 (germline): SEHNR, FQNEAQ (reference sequence). The DNA of the CDR3 is TGTGCCAGCAGGCCCGGGGGTCTAGGAGGCTATGGCTACACCTTC. As protein: CASRPGGLGGYGYTF. Filled out from reference TRBV7-9 and TRBJ1-2, the complete variable domain reads DTGVSQNPRHKITKRGQNVTFRCDPISEHNRLYWYRQTLGQGPEFLTYFQNEAQLEKSRLLSDRFSAERPKGSFSTLEIQRTEQGDSAMYLCASRPGGLGGYGYTFGSGTRLTVV.

The chain carries TRBV15 and TRBJ1-4, with TRBD1 as a possible D gene (6 bases). Germline V gene sequence: CDR1 LNHNV, CDR2 YYDKDF (reference sequence). This CDR3 region has 14 residues. V was pared by 8 bases and J by 2 bases, with 12 bases between. Here the CDR3 reads CATRRGSTNEKLFF. DNA for the CDR3: TGTGCCACCCGTAGGGGGTCTACTAATGAAAAACTGTTTTTT.

This clone was seen more than once but under ten times. This chain connects TRBV11-1 to TRBJ1-6; D gene ambiguous. V shed 3 bases and J shed 10 bases, with 16 bases lying between them. CDR3 length: 15 amino acids. The germline V gene has CDR1 SGHAT and CDR2 FQDESV (reference sequence). The CDR3 nucleotides read TGTGCCAGCAGCTTGGTGTCGGGGTGGGAATCACCCCTCCACTTT. Protein sequence: CASSLVSGWESPLHF.

This clone was counted only a few times. This sequence joins TRBV28 and TRBJ1-4, with D tentatively TRBD1 (6 bases). The V gene's germline CDR1 is MDHEN and CDR2 SYDVKM. V lost 6 bases and J lost 0, with 23 bases in between. The CDR3 is made up of 19 amino acids. The CDR3 reads CASSLDGGGVYPTNEKLFF. The CDR3, as DNA: TGTGCCAGCAGCCTAGATGGAGGGGGGGTCTACCCAACTAATGAAAAACTGTTTTTT.

The rearrangement uses TRBV28 and TRBJ2-3; D remains unclear. The CDR3 has 14 amino acids. Germline-derived CDR1 and CDR2 are MDHEN and SYDVKM. The V and J ends lost 5 bases and 1 base respectively, with 10 bases between them. The CDR3 DNA follows: TGTGCCAGCAGTCCCTTCGCGGGCACAGATACGCAGTATTTT. Translation gives CASSPFAGTDTQYF.

In nucleotides, the CDR3 is TGTGCCAGCAGTTTAGTGGCCAGGGACGAGCAGTACGTC. Protein product: CASSLVARDEQYV. This sequence joins TRBV28 and TRBJ2-7; tentative D call: TRBD1 (5 bases). This CDR3 contains 13 residues. Germline V gives CDR1 MDHEN, CDR2 SYDVKM. V was cut by 2 bases and J by 5 bases, with 10 bases left in between.

The V gene is TRBV10-3, the J gene TRBJ2-2, with 11 bases matching TRBD1. The CDR3 is 16 amino acids. Germline trimming cut 2 bases from V and 4 bases from J; bases unmatched to any gene: 3. Looked up from germline, CDR1 is ENHRY and CDR2 is SYGVKD. CDR3 nucleotide sequence: TGTGCCATCAGTGAGCGGACAGGGGGCCTCACCGGGGAGCTGTTTTTT. Its translation: CAISERTGGLTGELFF.

This chain connects TRBV4-2 to TRBJ1-2; D gene ambiguous. V was shortened by 1 base and J by 2 bases, with 8 bases between the two germline ends. The CDR3 totals 14 residues. Germline lookup yields CDR1 LGHNA and CDR2 YNFKEQ. This chain's CDR3 is CASSQAVRNYGYTF. The CDR3, as DNA: TGTGCCAGCAGCCAAGCGGTTAGAAACTATGGCTACACCTTC.

The chain combines TRBV18 with TRBJ2-1, with 8 bases matching TRBD1. The junction had 6 bases not matched to a gene; V was cut back by 2 bases and J by 6 bases. Germline V gene sequence: CDR1 KGHSH, CDR2 LQKENI. The CDR3 contains 15 residues. In DNA form, the CDR3 reads TGTGCCAGCTCACCAAGGCAGGGGGCGGTCAATGAGCAGTTCTTC. This gives the protein CASSPRQGAVNEQFF.

The CDR3 DNA is TGTGCCAGCTCACGGACAGGGGGCGACTACGAGCAGTACTTC. Translating it yields CASSRTGGDYEQYF. This chain connects TRBV18 to TRBJ2-7; 11 nucleotides line up with TRBD1. The CDR3 is made up of 14 amino acids. V gave up 4 bases and J gave up 3 bases; unmatched junction bases: 2. In germline, CDR1 is KGHSH, CDR2 LQKENI.

This clone was found once. The rearrangement joins TRBV7-5 to TRBJ2-7; the table's TRBD1 call for D was not verified on the DNA. TRBV7-5 is a pseudogene. This CDR3 is 16 amino acids long. The CDR3: CVRSQRTGRKVYEQYF. CDR3 nucleotides: TGTGTCAGAAGCCAGCGGACAGGCCGCAAAGTTTACGAGCAGTACTTC.

The chain links TRBV10-3 to TRBJ2-5, with 12 bases that match TRBD2. Germline V gene data show CDR1 as ENHRY and CDR2 as SYGVKD. The V gene end was trimmed by 2 bases and the J gene end by 5 bases; junction bases not matched to a gene: 9. The length of the CDR3 is 17 residues. CDR3 sequence (DNA): TGTGCCATCAGTGAGGCTAGCGGGGGGGCCCGGCACGAGACCCAGTACTTC. Protein product: CAISEASGGARHETQYF.

This clone was recorded a few times. The DNA is left out, because the CDR3 cannot be placed on it with certainty; the CDR3 is given as TCRdb lists it. The rearrangement joins TRBV9 to TRBJ1-1; the table's D call, TRBD1, has no DNA check behind it. The CDR3 adds up to 16 amino acids, both ends counted. Germline V gene data show CDR1 as SGDLS and CDR2 as YYNGEE. CDR3 protein: CASSVYPFGQGTEAFF.

The chain is built from TRBV15 and TRBJ2-7, with TRBD2 identical over 8 bases. Germline CDR1 LNHNV, CDR2 YYDKDF (reference sequence). The CDR3 contains 14 residues. Trimming cost V 0 bases and J 3 bases; bases outside gene matches: 1. In DNA, the CDR3 is TGTGCCACCAGCAGAGAACTAGCGGTCTACGAGCAGTACTTC. It specifies CATSRELAVYEQYF.

This chain links TRBV5-8 with TRBJ2-7, with 7 nucleotides matching TRBD1. The germline V gene has CDR1 SGHTS and CDR2 YDEGEE. V lost 4 bases to trimming and J lost 7 bases; unmatched junction nucleotides: 26. CDR3 length: 19 residues. This CDR3 is CASSLTGWGRTTSGWEQYV. CDR3 in DNA: TGTGCCAGCAGCCTGACAGGGTGGGGCCGGACCACCTCGGGATGGGAGCAGTACGTC.